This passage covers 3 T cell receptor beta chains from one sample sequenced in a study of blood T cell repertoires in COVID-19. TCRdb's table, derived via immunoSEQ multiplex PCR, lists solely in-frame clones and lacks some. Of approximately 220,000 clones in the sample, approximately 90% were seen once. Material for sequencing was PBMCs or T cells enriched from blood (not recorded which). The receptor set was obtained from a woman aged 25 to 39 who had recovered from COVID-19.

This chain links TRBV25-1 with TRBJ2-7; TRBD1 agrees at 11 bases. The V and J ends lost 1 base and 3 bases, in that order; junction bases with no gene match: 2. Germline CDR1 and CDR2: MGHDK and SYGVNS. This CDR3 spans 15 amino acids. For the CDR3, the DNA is TGTGCCAGCAGTGAATTTGGGACAGGGGGCTACGAGCAGTACTTC. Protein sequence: CASSEFGTGGYEQYF.

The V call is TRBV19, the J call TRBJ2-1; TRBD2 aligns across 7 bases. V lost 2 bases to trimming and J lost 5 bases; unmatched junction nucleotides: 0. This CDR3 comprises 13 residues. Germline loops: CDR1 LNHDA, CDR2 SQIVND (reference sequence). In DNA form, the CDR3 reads TGTGCCAGTAGTATAAGCGGGAACAATGAGCAGTTCTTC. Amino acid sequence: CASSISGNNEQFF.

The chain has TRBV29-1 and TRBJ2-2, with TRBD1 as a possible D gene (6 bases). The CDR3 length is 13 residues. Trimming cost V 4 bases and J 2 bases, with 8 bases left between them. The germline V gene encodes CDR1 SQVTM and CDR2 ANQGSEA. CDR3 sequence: CSVGGLNTGELFF. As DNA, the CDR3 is TGCAGCGTTGGGGGGCTCAACACCGGGGAGCTGTTTTTT.